This is a list of T cell receptor beta chains from one sample in a study of blood T cell repertoires in COVID-19. Profiled with immunoSEQ multiplex PCR; TCRdb holds only in-frame clones, not every one. The sample lists over 15,000 clones; under 90% were seen once. Sequencing was carried out using peripheral blood. The receptor source for this set is a human donor with active COVID-19. The donor label of this sample is uncertain. Each CDR3 is given with its conserved first and last residue. The D gene is left open where the match is weak. Clone size is given for some rows only: seen once, a few or many times, or a class if the clone is expanded.

J	V	size	D	CDR3	DNA
TRBJ2-3	TRBV4-3	.	TRBD2	CASSQGLVTDTQYF	TGCGCCAGCAGCCAGGGACTAGTCACAGATACGCAGTATTTT
TRBJ2-1	TRBV5-4	.	.	CASSLGLGDIVGNEQFF	TGTGCCAGCAGCTTGGGTTTGGGGGACATAGTAGGCAATGAGCAGTTCTTC
TRBJ1-2	TRBV5-1	few	TRBD1	CASSPDRNNYGYTF	TGCGCCAGCAGCCCGGACAGGAATAACTATGGCTACACCTTC
TRBJ2-3	TRBV4-1	.	.	CASSQEGTRQANTDTQYF	TGCGCCAGCAGCCAAGAAGGTACGAGACAGGCGAACACAGATACGCAGTATTTT
TRBJ2-7	TRBV6-2/TRBV6-3	.	TRBD1	CASSQGQGAYF	TGTGCCAGCAGCCAAGGACAGGGTGCGTACTTC
TRBJ2-3	TRBV27	.	TRBD2	CASSGLAGANTDTQYF	TGTGCCAGCAGCGGACTAGCGGGGGCCAACACAGATACGCAGTATTTT
TRBJ2-7	TRBV7-2	.	TRBD2	CASRSGGSSYEQYF	TGTGCCAGCAGGAGCGGGGGGTCCTCCTACGAGCAGTACTTC
TRBJ1-2	TRBV4-1	.	TRBD1	CASSQLLGTGANYGYTF	TGCGCCAGCAGCCAACTTCTTGGGACAGGGGCTAACTATGGCTACACCTTC
TRBJ1-4	TRBV3-1/TRBV3-2	.	.	CASQGRGNEKLFF	TGTGCCAGCCAGGGGAGGGGCAATGAAAAACTGTTTTTT
TRBJ1-4	TRBV20-1	few	.	CSATSNEKLFF	TGCAGTGCTACGAGTAATGAAAAACTGTTTTTT
TRBJ2-1	TRBV3-1/TRBV3-2	.	.	CASSQGQLTYNEQFF	TGTGCCAGCAGCCAAGGACAGTTGACCTACAATGAGCAGTTCTTC